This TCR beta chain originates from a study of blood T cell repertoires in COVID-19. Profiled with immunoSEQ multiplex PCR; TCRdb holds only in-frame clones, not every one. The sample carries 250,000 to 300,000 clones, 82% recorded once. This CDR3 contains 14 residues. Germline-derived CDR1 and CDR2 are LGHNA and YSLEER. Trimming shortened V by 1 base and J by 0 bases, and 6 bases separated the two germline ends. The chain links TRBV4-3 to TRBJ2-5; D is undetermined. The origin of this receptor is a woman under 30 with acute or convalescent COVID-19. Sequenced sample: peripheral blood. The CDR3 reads CASSQVSYQETQYF. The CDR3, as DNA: TGCGCCAGCAGCCAAGTATCGTACCAAGAGACCCAGTACTTC.